This T cell receptor (beta chain) is from a study of monozygotic twins with cystic fibrosis. Study-level background: Libraries were built from around 3 micrograms of fragmented DNA using around 16 PCR cycles.

On this clone itself: The antigen is unknown.

This CDR3 is 17 amino acids long. V lost 2 bases and J lost 7; bases outside the gene matches: 10. Germline V CDR1 and CDR2: MGHRA, YSYEKL. Using immunoSEQ multiplex PCR, the repertoire was profiled, and TCRdb retains in-frame clones only, with some absent. The repertoire has approximately 21,000 clones, approximately 87% of them found once; the top ten carry more than 0.9%. The study, taken as a whole, reports: No link emerged between shared CDR3 counts and age, concordance or severity. Nucleotide-identical clonotype sharing was significantly higher within monozygotic CF twin pairs than between unrelated CF individuals.

The receptor was derived from a woman in her thirties with cystic fibrosis. Specimen: blood. This sequence joins TRBV4-1 and TRBJ1-6, with 8 bases that match TRBD1. The CDR3 loop reads CASSQLPYRDRNSPLHF. The CDR3 DNA reads TGCGCCAGCAGCCAACTACCGTACCGGGACAGGAATTCACCCCTCCACTTT.